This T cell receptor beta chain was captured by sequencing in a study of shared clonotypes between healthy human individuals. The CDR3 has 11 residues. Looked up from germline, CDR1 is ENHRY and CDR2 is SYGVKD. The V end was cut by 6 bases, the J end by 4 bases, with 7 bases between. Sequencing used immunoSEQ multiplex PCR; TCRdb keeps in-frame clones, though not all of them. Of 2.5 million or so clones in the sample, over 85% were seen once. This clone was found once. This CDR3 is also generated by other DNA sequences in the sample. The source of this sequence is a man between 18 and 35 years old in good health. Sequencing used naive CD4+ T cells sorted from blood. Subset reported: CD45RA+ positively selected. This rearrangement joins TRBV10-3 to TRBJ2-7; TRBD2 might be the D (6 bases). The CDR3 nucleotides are TGTGCCATCAGCGGACTATACGAGCAGTACTTC. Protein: CAISGLYEQYF.